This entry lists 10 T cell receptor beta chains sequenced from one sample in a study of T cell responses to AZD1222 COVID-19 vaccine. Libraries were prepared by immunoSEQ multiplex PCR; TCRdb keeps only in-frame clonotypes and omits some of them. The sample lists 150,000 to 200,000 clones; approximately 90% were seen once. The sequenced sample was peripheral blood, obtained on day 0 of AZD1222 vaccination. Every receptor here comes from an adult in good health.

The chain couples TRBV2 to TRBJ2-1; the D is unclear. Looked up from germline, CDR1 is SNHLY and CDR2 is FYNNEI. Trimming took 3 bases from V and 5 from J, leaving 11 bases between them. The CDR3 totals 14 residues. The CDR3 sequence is CASSERKINNEQFF. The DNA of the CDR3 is TGTGCCAGCAGTGAGCGGAAAATAAACAATGAGCAGTTCTTC.

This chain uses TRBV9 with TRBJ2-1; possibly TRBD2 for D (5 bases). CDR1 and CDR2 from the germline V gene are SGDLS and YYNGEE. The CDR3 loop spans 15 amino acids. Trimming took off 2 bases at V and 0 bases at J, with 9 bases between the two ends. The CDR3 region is CASSVEGLSYNEQFF. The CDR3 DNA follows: TGTGCCAGCAGCGTTGAGGGCCTCTCCTACAATGAGCAGTTCTTC.

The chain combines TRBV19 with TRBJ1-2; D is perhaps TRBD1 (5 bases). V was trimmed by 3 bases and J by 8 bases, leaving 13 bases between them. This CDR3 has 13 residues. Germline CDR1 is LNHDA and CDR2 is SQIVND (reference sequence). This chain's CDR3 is CASSIRAGDGYTF. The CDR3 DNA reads TGTGCCAGTAGTATCAGGGCCGGGGACGGCTACACCTTC.

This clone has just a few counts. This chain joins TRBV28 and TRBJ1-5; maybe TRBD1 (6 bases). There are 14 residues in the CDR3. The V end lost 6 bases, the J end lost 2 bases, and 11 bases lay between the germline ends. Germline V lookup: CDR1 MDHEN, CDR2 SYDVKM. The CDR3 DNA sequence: TGTGCCAGCAGGTCTCAGGGGCGCAATCAGCCCCAGCATTTT. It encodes CASRSQGRNQPQHF.

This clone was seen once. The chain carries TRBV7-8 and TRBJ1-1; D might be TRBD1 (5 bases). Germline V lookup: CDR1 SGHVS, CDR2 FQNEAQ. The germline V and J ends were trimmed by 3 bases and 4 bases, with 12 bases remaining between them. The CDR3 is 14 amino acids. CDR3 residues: CASSFRRGGTEAFF. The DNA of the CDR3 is TGTGCCAGCAGCTTTAGGAGGGGCGGCACTGAAGCTTTCTTT.

The chain's CDR3 is CASSQGDAKGNTIYF. The CDR3 DNA follows: TGTGCCAGCAGCCAAGGAGACGCTAAAGGAAACACCATATATTTT. The genes are TRBV4-2 and TRBJ1-3; no firm D call. The CDR3 consists of 15 residues. In germline, CDR1 is LGHNA, CDR2 YNFKEQ. V lost 1 base, J lost 4 bases, and 11 bases lay in between.

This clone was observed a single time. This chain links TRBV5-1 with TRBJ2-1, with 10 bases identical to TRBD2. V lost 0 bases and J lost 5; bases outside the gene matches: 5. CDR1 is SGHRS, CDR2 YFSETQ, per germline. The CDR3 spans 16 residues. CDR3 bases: TGCGCCAGCAGCTTGGTAGCGGGAGGTAACAACAATGAGCAGTTCTTC. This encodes CASSLVAGGNNNEQFF.

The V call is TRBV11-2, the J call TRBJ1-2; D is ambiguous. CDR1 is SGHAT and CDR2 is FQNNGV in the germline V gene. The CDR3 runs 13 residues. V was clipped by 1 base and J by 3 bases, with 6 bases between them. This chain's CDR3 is CASSLGLYYGYTF. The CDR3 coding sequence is TGTGCCAGCAGCTTAGGACTCTACTATGGCTACACCTTC.

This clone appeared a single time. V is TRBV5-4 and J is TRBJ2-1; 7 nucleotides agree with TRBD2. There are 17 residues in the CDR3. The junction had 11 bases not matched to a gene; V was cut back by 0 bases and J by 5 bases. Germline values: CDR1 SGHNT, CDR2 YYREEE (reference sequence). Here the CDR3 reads CASSLAGASGANNEQFF. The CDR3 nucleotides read TGTGCCAGCAGCTTGGCCGGGGCTAGCGGAGCTAACAATGAGCAGTTCTTC.

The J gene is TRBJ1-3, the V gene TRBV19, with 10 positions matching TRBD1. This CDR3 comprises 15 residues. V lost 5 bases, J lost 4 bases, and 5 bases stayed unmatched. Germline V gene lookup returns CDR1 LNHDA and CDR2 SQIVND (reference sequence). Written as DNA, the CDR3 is TGTGCCAGTAGTCTCGGACAGGGGGGAGGAAACACCATATATTTT. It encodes CASSLGQGGGNTIYF.